The 30 T cell receptor beta chains below all came from one sample that was sequenced in a study of cytomegalovirus exposure and HLA in healthy donors. Clones were sequenced by immunoSEQ multiplex PCR, and TCRdb holds only the in-frame ones, with some missing. Among about 150,000 clones listed, about 88% were seen once. The specimen sequenced was PBMCs. These receptors all come from a young man in good health and CMV-seropositive.

The genes are TRBV6-5 and TRBJ2-1, with 7 bases identical to TRBD1. CDR3 length: 14 amino acids. Germline loops: CDR1 MNHEY, CDR2 SVGAGI. With V trimmed by 5 bases and J by 6 bases, 7 bases remained unmatched. The CDR3 region is CASSETRDSNEQFF. The CDR3 coding sequence is TGTGCCAGCAGTGAAACCCGGGACAGCAATGAGCAGTTCTTC.

The genes are TRBV7-2 and TRBJ2-2; D not resolved. Trimming left V 6 bases short and J 2 bases short, with 7 bases between. The germline V gene encodes CDR1 SGHTA and CDR2 FQGNSA. The CDR3 has 13 residues. In DNA, the CDR3 is TGTGCCAGCAGTTCTACTAACACCGGGGAGCTGTTTTTT. Its protein product is CASSSTNTGELFF.

J is TRBJ2-7 and V is TRBV29-1, with a weak D call TRBD1 (6 bases). This CDR3 is 14 amino acids long. The V end lost 7 bases, the J end lost 4 bases, and 20 bases lay between the germline ends. Germline V gives CDR1 SQVTM, CDR2 ANQGSEA. The DNA of the CDR3 is TGCAGCGCGGCCGGGGACGGACAGTCATACGAGCAGTACTTC. It encodes CSAAGDGQSYEQYF.

V gene TRBV9 combines with J gene TRBJ2-3; 10 bases fit TRBD2. Germline CDR1 and CDR2: SGDLS and YYNGEE. CDR3 length: 18 amino acids. Unmatched junction bases numbered 11, after V lost 4 bases and J lost 0 bases. Here the CDR3 reads CASSPDPGLARSTDTQYF. In nucleotides, the CDR3 is TGTGCCAGCAGCCCCGATCCGGGACTAGCGCGAAGCACAGATACGCAGTATTTT.

This clone was counted between two and nine times. This chain links TRBV30 with TRBJ1-5; D remains ambiguous. The CDR3 has 14 amino acids. CDR1 GTSNPN and CDR2 SVGIG come from the germline V gene (reference sequence). V gave up 2 bases and J gave up 1 base, with 9 bases separating them. The CDR3 region has the DNA TGTGCCTGGAGTACGGACTGGAGCAATCAGCCCCAGCATTTT. Amino acid sequence: CAWSTDWSNQPQHF.

The V and J genes are TRBV18 and TRBJ1-5, with 7 bases matching TRBD1. This CDR3 is 15 amino acids long. Germline CDR1 reads KGHSH; CDR2 reads LQKENI. Losses at the gene ends were 6 bases for V and 4 bases for J; bases not matched to a gene: 9. The CDR3 reads CASSHGAGGNQPQHF. In nucleotides, the CDR3 is TGTGCCAGCTCCCACGGGGCAGGGGGGAATCAGCCCCAGCATTTT.

CDR3 bases: TGCGCCAGCAGCCAACCGGGACAGGGGCTTTGGGAGCAGTACTTC. It translates to CASSQPGQGLWEQYF. The chain couples TRBV4-1 to TRBJ2-7, with TRBD1 matching 10 bases. The ends lost 2 bases at V and 7 bases at J; junction bases unmatched: 8. CDR1 and CDR2 from the germline V gene are MGHRA and YSYEKL. CDR3 length: 15 residues.

V gene TRBV14 combines with J gene TRBJ1-2; D unclear. CDR1 is SGHDN, CDR2 FVKESK, per germline. The CDR3 has 14 amino acids. Trimming cost V 0 bases and J 4 bases, with 9 bases left between them. The CDR3 DNA follows: TGTGCCAGCAGCCAAGATATGGGCGCCTATGGCTACACCTTC. This codes for CASSQDMGAYGYTF.

The chain has TRBV6-5 and TRBJ1-2; the D is unclear. The V and J ends lost 6 bases and 3 bases respectively, with 14 bases between them. CDR3 size: 14 residues. Looked up from germline, CDR1 is MNHEY and CDR2 is SVGAGI. The CDR3 here is CASSSGRRDYGYTF. Here the CDR3 DNA reads TGTGCCAGCAGCTCCGGGAGAAGAGACTATGGCTACACCTTC.

J is TRBJ2-3 and V is TRBV7-3; 8 bases match TRBD2. V lost 5 bases, J lost 2 bases, and 9 bases stayed unmatched. Germline loops: CDR1 SGHTA, CDR2 FQGTGA. This CDR3 contains 16 residues. In DNA, the CDR3 is TGTGCCAGCAGCCCCCGGGGTAGCGGGACCACAGATACGCAGTATTTT. The encoded protein is CASSPRGSGTTDTQYF. Complete variable domain (other parts from reference TRBV7-3 and TRBJ2-3): GAGVSQTPSNKVTEKGKYVELRCDPISGHTALYWYRQSLGQGPEFLIYFQGTGAADDSGLPNDRFFAVRPEGSVSTLKIQRTERGDSAVYLCASSPRGSGTTDTQYFGPGTRLTVL.

The CDR3 region has the DNA TGCGCCAGCAGCTTCTCCGGGAACTCCAATGAGCAGTTCTTC. This encodes CASSFSGNSNEQFF. J is TRBJ2-1 and V is TRBV5-1; tentative D call: TRBD2 (5 bases). CDR3 length equals 14 residues. V was shortened by 2 bases and J by 6 bases, with 12 bases between the two germline ends. CDR1 SGHRS and CDR2 YFSETQ come from the germline V gene. The entire variable domain, with the rest obtained from reference TRBV5-1 and TRBJ2-1, is as follows: KAGVTQTPRYLIKTRGQQVTLSCSPISGHRSVSWYQQTPGQGLQFLFEYFSETQRNKGNFPGRFSGRQFSNSRSEMNVSTLELGDSALYLCASSFSGNSNEQFFGPGTRLTVL.

This clone has only one observation. The chain links TRBV2 to TRBJ2-7; D perhaps matches TRBD1 (6 bases). CDR1 is SNHLY and CDR2 is FYNNEI in the germline V gene. The germline V and J ends were trimmed by 4 bases and 0 bases, with 13 bases remaining between them. The CDR3 consists of 15 residues. DNA of the CDR3: TGTGCCAGCAGTGTGGGGCAGGGGAGCTCCTACGAGCAGTACTTC. Translation: CASSVGQGSSYEQYF. The complete variable domain, with remaining parts taken from reference TRBV2 and TRBJ2-7, reads EPEVTQTPSHQVTQMGQEVILRCVPISNHLYFYWYRQILGQKVEFLVSFYNNEISEKSEIFDDQFSVERPDGSNFTLKIRSTKLEDSAMYFCASSVGQGSSYEQYFGPGTRLTVT.

This clone turned up a few times. This chain links TRBV19 with TRBJ1-5; 9 nucleotides align to TRBD1. From germline, CDR1 is LNHDA and CDR2 SQIVND (reference sequence). This CDR3 has 15 residues. V was pared by 7 bases and J by 7 bases, with 11 bases of the junction left unmatched. The CDR3 is CASTRQGGVRQPQHF. Written as DNA, the CDR3 is TGTGCCAGTACCCGACAGGGGGGGGTCAGGCAGCCCCAGCATTTT.

This clone was seen at least ten times. The chain is built from TRBV18 and TRBJ1-2, with D perhaps TRBD1 (5 bases). The V and J ends lost 8 bases and 0 bases respectively, with 19 bases between them. CDR1 and CDR2 (germline): KGHSH, LQKENI. This CDR3 region has 16 residues. The chain's CDR3 is CASPSDQGQANYGYTF. CDR3 DNA: TGTGCCAGCCCCAGTGATCAGGGCCAAGCTAACTATGGCTACACCTTC.

The chain uses TRBV5-6 and TRBJ2-5; D is possibly TRBD2 (5 bases). Germline-derived CDR1 and CDR2 are SGHDT and YYEEEE. V lost 4 bases, J lost 5 bases, and 6 bases lay in between. The CDR3 contains 11 residues. In DNA, the CDR3 is TGTGCCAGCAGCCGGAGGGAGACCCAGTACTTC. Translation: CASSRRETQYF.

This chain links TRBV9 with TRBJ2-1, with a tentative D call TRBD2 (6 bases). CDR3 size: 16 residues. The germline gives CDR1 SGDLS, CDR2 YYNGEE. Between the trimmed V and J ends, which lost 4 bases and 4 bases, there was a span of 18 bases. The CDR3 is CASSSQPFGSYNEQFF. In DNA, the CDR3 is TGTGCCAGCAGCTCCCAGCCTTTCGGGAGTTACAATGAGCAGTTCTTC.

The chain couples TRBV6-5 to TRBJ1-3, with a tentative D call TRBD1 (5 bases). Trimming took off 6 bases at V and 0 bases at J, with 12 bases between the two ends. CDR1 is MNHEY, CDR2 SVGAGI, per germline. The CDR3 is 15 residues long. The CDR3 DNA follows: TGTGCCAGCAGCCGGGGGGTGCCCTCTGGAAACACCATATATTTT. It translates to CASSRGVPSGNTIYF.

This clone was counted a few times. The rearrangement uses TRBV7-9 and TRBJ2-2; D remains ambiguous. Trimming took 4 bases from V and 4 from J, leaving 10 bases between them. The germline V gene has CDR1 SEHNR and CDR2 FQNEAQ (reference sequence). The CDR3 spans 14 residues. The CDR3 coding sequence is TGTGCCAGCAGCTCCTCTCTAGGCACCGGGGAGCTGTTTTTT. It encodes CASSSSLGTGELFF.

This chain connects TRBV4-2 to TRBJ2-7; 7 positions agree with TRBD1. Trimming took 4 bases from V and 5 from J; bases not matched to a gene: 14. This CDR3 has 16 residues. The germline V gene encodes CDR1 LGHNA and CDR2 YNFKEQ. The CDR3 loop is CASSPSSQGTRNEQYF. CDR3 nucleotides: TGTGCCAGCAGCCCATCGTCACAGGGGACCCGGAACGAGCAGTACTTC.

The chain couples TRBV27 to TRBJ1-5; 8 nucleotides agree with TRBD1. CDR3 length: 15 residues. CDR1 and CDR2 (germline): MNHEY, SMNVEV (reference sequence). J lost 5 bases, V lost 5 bases, and 8 bases had no gene match. In nucleotides, the CDR3 is TGTGCCAGCAGTAATTTGGGACAGGATGATCAGCCCCAGCATTTT. It translates to CASSNLGQDDQPQHF.

The chain combines TRBV4-1 with TRBJ2-7; 10 bases align to TRBD1. The V and J ends lost 0 bases and 4 bases, in that order; junction bases with no gene match: 6. This CDR3 spans 16 amino acids. CDR1 and CDR2 from the germline V gene are MGHRA and YSYEKL. The CDR3 sequence is CASSQDRGQGRYEQYF. The CDR3 nucleotides read TGCGCCAGCAGCCAAGATAGGGGACAGGGGAGGTACGAGCAGTACTTC.

This chain joins TRBV4-3 and TRBJ2-1; no clear D. This CDR3 is built from 14 residues. The ends were cut back, 4 bases at V and 3 bases at J, with 10 bases in the middle. The germline V gene has CDR1 LGHNA and CDR2 YSLEER. CDR3 nucleotides: TGCGCCAGCAGCCTCGTCGGAGTCTACAATGAGCAGTTCTTC. It is translated as CASSLVGVYNEQFF.

The chain joins TRBV18 to TRBJ2-1, with TRBD2 identical over 7 bases. The CDR3 is made up of 15 amino acids. CDR1 and CDR2 (germline): KGHSH, LQKENI. Trimming cost V 1 base and J 3 bases; bases outside gene matches: 3. The CDR3 sequence: CASSPRAGDYNEQFF. The CDR3 bases are TGTGCCAGCTCACCACGGGCGGGGGACTACAATGAGCAGTTCTTC.

The chain has TRBV7-8 and TRBJ2-1; D unresolved. This CDR3 has 13 amino acids. Germline loops: CDR1 SGHVS, CDR2 FQNEAQ. The V end was cut by 5 bases, the J end by 5 bases, with 10 bases between. The CDR3 loop reads CASSPRWNNEQFF. In DNA, the CDR3 is TGTGCCAGCAGCCCGAGGTGGAACAATGAGCAGTTCTTC.

The chain combines TRBV19 with TRBJ1-1; D is unresolved. With 3 bases removed from V and 1 base from J, the gap between germline ends came to 12 bases. Germline CDR1 reads LNHDA; CDR2 reads SQIVND (reference sequence). The CDR3 runs to 15 residues. The chain's CDR3 is CASSIWAEQNTEAFF. In nucleotides, the CDR3 is TGTGCCAGTAGTATTTGGGCAGAACAGAACACTGAAGCTTTCTTT.

This clone has just one count. The chain uses TRBV18 and TRBJ2-1; no reliable D call. With 6 bases removed from V and 10 bases from J, the gap between germline ends came to 10 bases. CDR3 length equals 11 residues. The germline gives CDR1 KGHSH, CDR2 LQKENI. The CDR3 region is CASSHPREQFF. The CDR3 DNA reads as TGTGCCAGCTCCCATCCCCGGGAGCAGTTCTTC.

V is TRBV7-8 and J is TRBJ2-1; 8 bases are a match to TRBD1. Losses at the gene ends were 5 bases for V and 9 bases for J; bases not matched to a gene: 9. Germline V gene sequence: CDR1 SGHVS, CDR2 FQNEAQ. The CDR3 consists of 14 residues. In DNA, the CDR3 is TGTGCCAGCAGCCCCGGGACAGGTGGGCGTGAGCAGTTCTTC. Encoded protein: CASSPGTGGREQFF.

In DNA form, the CDR3 reads TGTGCCACCAGCAGAACTACAGGGAGCGGGGATGAAAAACTGTTTTTT. Its protein is CATSRTTGSGDEKLFF. The chain has TRBV15 and TRBJ1-4, with a weak D call TRBD1 (6 bases). CDR1 is LNHNV, CDR2 YYDKDF, per germline (reference sequence). V was clipped by 2 bases and J by 6 bases, with 16 bases between them. The length of the CDR3 is 16 residues.

The chain uses TRBV10-1 and TRBJ1-1; maybe TRBD1 (6 bases). The V gene lost 4 bases and the J gene lost 4 bases, with 10 bases spanning the gap. CDR3 length: 13 amino acids. Germline V gene lookup returns CDR1 WNHNN and CDR2 SYGVQD (reference sequence). This CDR3 reads CASSGTGSTEAFF. CDR3 DNA: TGCGCCAGCAGTGGCACAGGGAGCACTGAAGCTTTCTTT.

The chain links TRBV7-6 to TRBJ2-1; D is uncertain. V lost 0 bases and J lost 0, with 6 bases in between. The CDR3 runs to 15 residues. Germline CDR1 reads SGHVS; CDR2 reads FNYEAQ. CDR3 sequence: CASSLAGPSYNEQFF. CDR3 in DNA: TGTGCCAGCAGCTTAGCGGGCCCCTCCTACAATGAGCAGTTCTTC.